This T cell receptor beta chain was observed in a study of blood T cell repertoires in COVID-19. The germline V gene encodes CDR1 ENHRY and CDR2 SYGVKD. The ends lost 4 bases at V and 2 bases at J; junction bases unmatched: 5. CDR3 length: 15 amino acids. Measured with immunoSEQ multiplex PCR; TCRdb has only the in-frame clones, and not every one. The table has 70,000 to 100,000 clones, about 80% seen once; the top ten hold about 11%. The chain links TRBV10-3 to TRBJ1-2; 9 nucleotides line up with TRBD1. Sample: peripheral blood. The clonotype was recovered from a human donor in a cohort sampled during active COVID-19. The CDR3 is CAISGTGVVNYGYTF. The CDR3 DNA is TGTGCCATCAGTGGGACAGGGGTCGTCAACTATGGCTACACCTTC.